The next 8 T cell receptor beta chains were all read from a single sample in a study of T cells after somatic rescue of genetic block (dated by TCRdb to 2019 to 2021). The library was obtained by the immunoSEQ multiplex PCR assay. Not all clones reach the TCRdb copy of this immuneACCESS table, which keeps in-frame sequences only. Checked studies attribute under half of the gap to unresolved V genes and leave the rest unexplained. The table for this sample lists roughly 120,000 clones; about 89% of them were counted only once. The ten largest clones represent roughly 1.5% of the sample. Input material: peripheral blood mononuclear cells (PBMCs). The receptors shown here come from a woman younger than 30.

This sequence joins TRBV28 and TRBJ1-2; D is undetermined. CDR1 is MDHEN, CDR2 SYDVKM, per germline. The V and J ends lost 8 bases and 6 bases respectively, with 13 bases between them. CDR3 length: 12 amino acids. The DNA of the CDR3 is TGTGCCAGCCGGAGGGTCACCGATGGCTACACCTTC. It is translated as CASRRVTDGYTF.

Only a few counts were recorded for this clone. This chain uses TRBV19 with TRBJ2-5; 11 nucleotides line up with TRBD2. Per the germline V gene, CDR1 is LNHDA and CDR2 is SQIVND (reference sequence). The CDR3 contains 15 residues. With V trimmed by 3 bases and J by 5 bases, 5 bases remained unmatched. CDR3 nucleotide sequence: TGTGCCAGTAGTATGACTAGCGGGGATCGGGAGACCCAGTACTTC. Its translation: CASSMTSGDRETQYF.

The V and J genes are TRBV10-3 and TRBJ2-1, with 14 bases aligning to TRBD2. The V gene end was trimmed by 2 bases and the J gene end by 4 bases; junction bases not matched to a gene: 7. Germline V CDR1 and CDR2: ENHRY, SYGVKD. The CDR3 spans 18 residues. The CDR3 is CAISEPGLAGGKYNEQFF. The CDR3, as DNA: TGTGCCATCAGTGAGCCCGGACTAGCGGGGGGCAAATACAATGAGCAGTTCTTC.

The rearrangement links TRBV2 to TRBJ2-5; D not certain. The CDR3 covers 13 residues. Per the germline V gene, CDR1 is SNHLY and CDR2 is FYNNEI. Trimming left V 6 bases short and J 5 bases short, with 13 bases between. DNA for the CDR3: TGTGCCAGCAGGCCCGGGTTAGTTGAGACCCAGTACTTC. Translating gives CASRPGLVETQYF.

The rearrangement uses TRBV5-1 and TRBJ2-3; no reliable D call. Per the germline V gene, CDR1 is SGHRS and CDR2 is YFSETQ. The CDR3 extends over 12 amino acids. V gave up 2 bases and J gave up 4 bases, with 5 bases separating them. CDR3 sequence reads: CASSFLSDTQYF. CDR3 DNA: TGCGCCAGCAGCTTCTTATCAGATACGCAGTATTTT.

This chain uses TRBV6-4 with TRBJ2-3, with D uncertain. The V gene's germline CDR1 is MRHNA and CDR2 SNTAGT. Trimming pared 5 bases from V and 0 bases from J, leaving 6 bases between. The CDR3 extends over 13 amino acids. In DNA, the CDR3 is TGTGCCAGCAGTACTACTAGCACAGATACGCAGTATTTT. Translating it yields CASSTTSTDTQYF.

The chain carries TRBV5-1 and TRBJ2-7, with 7 bases aligning to TRBD1. Trimming cost V 7 bases and J 2 bases; bases outside gene matches: 9. The CDR3 contains 14 residues. The germline V gene encodes CDR1 SGHRS and CDR2 YFSETQ. Here the CDR3 DNA reads TGCGCCAGCGGCTCTACCGGGACAGCCTACGAGCAGTACTTC. This sequence encodes CASGSTGTAYEQYF.

The CDR3 loop reads CASSPQIGVNTEAFF. CDR3 nucleotide sequence: TGCGCCAGCAGCCCTCAAATAGGGGTGAACACTGAAGCTTTCTTT. The chain recombines TRBV4-3 with TRBJ1-1, with D perhaps TRBD1 (5 bases). Germline V lookup: CDR1 LGHNA, CDR2 YSLEER. Trimming cost V 4 bases and J 0 bases, with 12 bases left between them. The CDR3 length is 15 residues.